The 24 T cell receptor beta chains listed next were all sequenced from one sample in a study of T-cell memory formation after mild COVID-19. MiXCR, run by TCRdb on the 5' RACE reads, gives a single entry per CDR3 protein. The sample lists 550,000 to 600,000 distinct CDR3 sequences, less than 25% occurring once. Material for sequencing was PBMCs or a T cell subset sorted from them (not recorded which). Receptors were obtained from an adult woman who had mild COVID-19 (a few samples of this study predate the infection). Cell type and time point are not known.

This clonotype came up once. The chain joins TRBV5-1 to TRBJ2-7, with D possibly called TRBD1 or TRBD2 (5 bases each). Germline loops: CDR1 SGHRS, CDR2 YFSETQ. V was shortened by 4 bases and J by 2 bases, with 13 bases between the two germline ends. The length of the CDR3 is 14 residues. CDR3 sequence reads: CASSRDGSTYEQYF. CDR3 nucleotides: TGCGCCAGCAGCAGGGACGGATCTACCTACGAGCAGTACTTC.

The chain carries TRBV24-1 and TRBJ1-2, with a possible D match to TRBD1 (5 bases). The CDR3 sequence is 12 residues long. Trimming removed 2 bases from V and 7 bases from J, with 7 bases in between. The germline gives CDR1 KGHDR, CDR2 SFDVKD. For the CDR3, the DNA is TGTGCCACCAGTGATTATGGGGGTGGCTACACCTTC. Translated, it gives CATSDYGGGYTF.

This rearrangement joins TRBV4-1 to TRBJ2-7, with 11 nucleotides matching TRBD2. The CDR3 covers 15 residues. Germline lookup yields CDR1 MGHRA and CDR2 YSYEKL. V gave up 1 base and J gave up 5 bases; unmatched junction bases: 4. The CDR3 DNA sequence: TGCGCCAGCAGCCAAGTAGCGGGAGGGCCCCACGAGCAGTACTTC. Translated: CASSQVAGGPHEQYF.

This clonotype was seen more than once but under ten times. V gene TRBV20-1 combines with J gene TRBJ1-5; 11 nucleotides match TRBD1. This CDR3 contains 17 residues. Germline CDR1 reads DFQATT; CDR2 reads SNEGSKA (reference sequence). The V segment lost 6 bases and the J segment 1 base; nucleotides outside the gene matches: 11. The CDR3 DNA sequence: TGCAGTGCGGTCGGGACAGGGGGAAGATGGAGCAATCAGCCCCAGCATTTT. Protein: CSAVGTGGRWSNQPQHF.

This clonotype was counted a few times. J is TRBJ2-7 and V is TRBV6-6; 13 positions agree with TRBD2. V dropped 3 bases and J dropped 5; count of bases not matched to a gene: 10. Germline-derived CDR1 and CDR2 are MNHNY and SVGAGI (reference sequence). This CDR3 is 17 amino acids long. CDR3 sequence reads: CASSYIGLAGDVDEQYF. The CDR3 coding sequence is TGTGCCAGCAGTTATATTGGACTAGCGGGGGATGTCGACGAGCAGTACTTC.

The CDR3 DNA reads TGTGCCAGCAGCCAACTAGACCAAGAGACCCAGTACTTC. Amino acids: CASSQLDQETQYF. The chain joins TRBV14 to TRBJ2-5, with D uncertain. Trimming cost V 2 bases and J 0 bases, with 4 bases left between them. The CDR3 runs 13 residues. Germline loops: CDR1 SGHDN, CDR2 FVKESK.

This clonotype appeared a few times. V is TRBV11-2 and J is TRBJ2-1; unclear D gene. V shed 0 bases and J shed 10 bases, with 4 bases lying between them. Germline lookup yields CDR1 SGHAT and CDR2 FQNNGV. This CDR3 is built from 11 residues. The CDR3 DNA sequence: TGTGCCAGCAGCTTAGAACTAGAGCAGTTCTTC. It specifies CASSLELEQFF.

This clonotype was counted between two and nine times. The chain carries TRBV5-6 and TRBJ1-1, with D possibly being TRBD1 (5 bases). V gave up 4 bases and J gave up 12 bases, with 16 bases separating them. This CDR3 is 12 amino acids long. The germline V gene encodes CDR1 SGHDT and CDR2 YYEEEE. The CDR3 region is CASSLVQGLTFF. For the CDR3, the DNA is TGTGCCAGCAGCCTTGTCCAGGGTTTAACTTTCTTT. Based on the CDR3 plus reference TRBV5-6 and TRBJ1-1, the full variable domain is DAGVTQSPTHLIKTRGQQVTLRCSPKSGHDTVSWYQQALGQGPQFIFQYYEEEERQRGNFPDRFSGHQFPNYSSELNVNALLLGDSALYLCASSLVQGLTFFGQGTRLTVV.

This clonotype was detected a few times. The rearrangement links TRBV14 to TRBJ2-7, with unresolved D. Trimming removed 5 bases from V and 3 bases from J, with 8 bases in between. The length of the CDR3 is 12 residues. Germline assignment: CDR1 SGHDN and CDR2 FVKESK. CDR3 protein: CASSTQYYEQYF. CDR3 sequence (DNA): TGTGCCAGCAGCACTCAATACTACGAGCAGTACTTC.

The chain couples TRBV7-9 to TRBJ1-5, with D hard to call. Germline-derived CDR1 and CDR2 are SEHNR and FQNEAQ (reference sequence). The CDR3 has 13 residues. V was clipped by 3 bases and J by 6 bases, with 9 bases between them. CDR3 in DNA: TGTGCCAGCAGCTTGGAAGTGGGTCAGCCCCAGCATTTT. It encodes CASSLEVGQPQHF.

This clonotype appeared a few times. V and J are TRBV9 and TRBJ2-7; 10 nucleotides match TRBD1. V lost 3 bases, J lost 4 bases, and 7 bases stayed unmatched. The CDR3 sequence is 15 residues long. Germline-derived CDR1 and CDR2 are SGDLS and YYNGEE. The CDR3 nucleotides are TGTGCCAGCAGCGCCTCCGGGACAGGGGCATACGAGCAGTACTTC. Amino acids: CASSASGTGAYEQYF.

CDR3 residues: CAVSSPSNSGNTIYF. In DNA form, the CDR3 reads TGTGCCGTGAGCAGCCCCTCGAACTCTGGAAACACCATATATTTT. V gene TRBV10-3 combines with J gene TRBJ1-3, with D hard to call. In germline, CDR1 is ENHRY, CDR2 SYGVKD. This CDR3 spans 15 amino acids. V lost 11 bases, J lost 0 bases, and 17 bases lay in between.

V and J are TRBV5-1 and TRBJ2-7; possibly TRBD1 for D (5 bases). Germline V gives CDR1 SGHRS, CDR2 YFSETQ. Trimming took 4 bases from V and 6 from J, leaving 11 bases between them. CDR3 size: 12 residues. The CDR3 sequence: CASSLGHLEQYF. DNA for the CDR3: TGCGCCAGCAGCCTAGGACACCTCGAGCAGTACTTC.

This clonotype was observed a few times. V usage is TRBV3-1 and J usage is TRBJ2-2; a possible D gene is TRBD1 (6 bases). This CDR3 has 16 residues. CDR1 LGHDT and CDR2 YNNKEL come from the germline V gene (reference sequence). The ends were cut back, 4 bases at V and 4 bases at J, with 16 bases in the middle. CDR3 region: CASSRKQGSGTGELFF. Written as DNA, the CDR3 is TGTGCCAGCAGCCGAAAGCAGGGGAGCGGCACCGGGGAGCTGTTTTTT.

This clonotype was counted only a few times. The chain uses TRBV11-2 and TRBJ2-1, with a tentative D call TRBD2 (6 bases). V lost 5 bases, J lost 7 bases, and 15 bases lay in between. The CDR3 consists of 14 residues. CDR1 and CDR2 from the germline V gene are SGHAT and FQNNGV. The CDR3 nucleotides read TGTGCCAGCAGCCGATCCCAGGAGGGTAATGAGCAGTTCTTC. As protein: CASSRSQEGNEQFF.

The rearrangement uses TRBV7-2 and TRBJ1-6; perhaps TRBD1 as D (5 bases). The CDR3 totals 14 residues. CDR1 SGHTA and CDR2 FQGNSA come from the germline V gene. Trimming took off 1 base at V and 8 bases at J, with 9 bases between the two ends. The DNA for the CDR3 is TGTGCCAGCAGCTTAGACCCAGGGCATTCACCCCTCCACTTT. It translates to CASSLDPGHSPLHF. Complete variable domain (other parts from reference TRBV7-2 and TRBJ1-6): GAGVSQSPSNKVTEKGKDVELRCDPISGHTALYWYRQSLGQGLEFLIYFQGNSAPDKSGLPSDRFSAERTGGSVSTLTIQRTQQEDSAVYLCASSLDPGHSPLHFGNGTRLTVT.

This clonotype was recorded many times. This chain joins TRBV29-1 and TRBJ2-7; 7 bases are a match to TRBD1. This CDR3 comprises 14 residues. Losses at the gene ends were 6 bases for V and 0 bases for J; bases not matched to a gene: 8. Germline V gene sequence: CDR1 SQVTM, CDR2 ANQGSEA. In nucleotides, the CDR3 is TGCAGCGTGACACCCTGGGACAGCTCCTACGAGCAGTACTTC. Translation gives CSVTPWDSSYEQYF.

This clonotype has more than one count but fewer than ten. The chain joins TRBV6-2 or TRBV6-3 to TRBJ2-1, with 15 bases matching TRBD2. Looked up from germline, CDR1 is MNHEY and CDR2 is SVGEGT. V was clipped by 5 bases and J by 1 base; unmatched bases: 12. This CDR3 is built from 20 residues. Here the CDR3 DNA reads TGTGCCAGCAGTAAGTGGACTAGCGGGAGGGCCCTCGGTTCCTACAATGAGCAGTTCTTC. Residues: CASSKWTSGRALGSYNEQFF.

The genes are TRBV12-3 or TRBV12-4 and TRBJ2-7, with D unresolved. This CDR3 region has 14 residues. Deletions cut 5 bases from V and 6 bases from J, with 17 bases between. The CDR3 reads CASSLVATNTEQYF. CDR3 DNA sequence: TGTGCCAGCAGTCTGGTGGCCACGAACACCGAGCAGTACTTC.

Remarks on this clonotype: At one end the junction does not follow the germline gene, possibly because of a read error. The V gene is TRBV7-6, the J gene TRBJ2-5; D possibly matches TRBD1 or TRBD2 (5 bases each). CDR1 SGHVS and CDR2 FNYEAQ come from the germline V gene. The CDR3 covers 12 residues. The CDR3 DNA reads TGTGCCAGCAGCTTAGAGGGGTTAGCGATGCACTTC. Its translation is CASSLEGLAMHF.

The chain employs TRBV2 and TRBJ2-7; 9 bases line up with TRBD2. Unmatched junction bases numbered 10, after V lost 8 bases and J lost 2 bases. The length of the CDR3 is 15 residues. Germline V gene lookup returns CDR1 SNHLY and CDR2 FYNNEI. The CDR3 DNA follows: TGTGCCAGCGCGATGTGGGCTAGCGGGACCTACGAGCAGTACTTC. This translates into CASAMWASGTYEQYF. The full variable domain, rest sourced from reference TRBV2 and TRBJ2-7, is EPEVTQTPSHQVTQMGQEVILRCVPISNHLYFYWYRQILGQKVEFLVSFYNNEISEKSEIFDDQFSVERPDGSNFTLKIRSTKLEDSAMYFCASAMWASGTYEQYFGPGTRLTVT.

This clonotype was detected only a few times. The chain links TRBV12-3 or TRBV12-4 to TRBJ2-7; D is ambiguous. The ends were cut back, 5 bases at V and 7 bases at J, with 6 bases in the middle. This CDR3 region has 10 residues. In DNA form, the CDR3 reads TGTGCCAGCAGTCTTACGGAGCAGTACTTC. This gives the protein CASSLTEQYF.

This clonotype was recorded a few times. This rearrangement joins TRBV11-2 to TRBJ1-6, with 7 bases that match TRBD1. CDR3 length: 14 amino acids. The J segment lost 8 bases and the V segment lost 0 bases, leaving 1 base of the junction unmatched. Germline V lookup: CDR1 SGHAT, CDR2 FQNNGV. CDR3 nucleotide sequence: TGTGCCAGCAGCTTAGACAGGGGGGATTCACCCCTCCACTTT. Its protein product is CASSLDRGDSPLHF.

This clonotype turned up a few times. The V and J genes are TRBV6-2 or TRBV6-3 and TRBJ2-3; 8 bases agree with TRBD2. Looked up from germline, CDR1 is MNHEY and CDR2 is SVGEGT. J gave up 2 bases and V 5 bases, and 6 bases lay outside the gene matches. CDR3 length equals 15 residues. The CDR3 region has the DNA TGTGCCAGCAGTCCTGCGGGACTAGTCACAGATACGCAGTATTTT. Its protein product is CASSPAGLVTDTQYF.